A selection of T cell receptor beta chains follows, all from one sample in a study of blood T cell repertoires in COVID-19. Clones were sequenced by immunoSEQ multiplex PCR, and TCRdb holds only the in-frame ones, with some missing. The sample consists of almost 250,000 clones, roughly nine tenths of them appearing once. The specimen was peripheral blood. The source of these receptors is a woman in her fifties or sixties who had recovered from COVID-19. Both conserved end residues are part of each CDR3.

TRBJ1-1 TRBV29-1 CSVEEGSGGTEAFF
TRBJ2-3 TRBV27 CASSLRGSTSTDTQYF
TRBJ1-1 TRBV20-1 CSAIPGGRAFF
TRBJ1-5 TRBV10-3 CAISEGLRDSNQPQHF
TRBJ2-7 TRBV18 CASSLRTGLYEQYF
TRBJ2-2 TRBV11-1 CASSQPTLLNTGELFF
TRBJ2-1 TRBV6-2/TRBV6-3 CASSYSMLPLRVDEQFF
TRBJ2-3 TRBV15 CATTPGGGTDTQYF
TRBJ1-1 TRBV10-3 CAISYGTDNTEAFF
TRBJ1-2 TRBV5-1 CASSRSPGQGVPNYGYTF
TRBJ2-2 TRBV12-5 CASNRDSTGELFF
TRBJ1-1 TRBV6-1 CASSDLSGPTEAFF
TRBJ1-3 TRBV6-7 CASRDSKDGSGNTIYF
TRBJ2-1 TRBV4-2 CASSQGEGRGEQFF
TRBJ2-1 TRBV7-3 CASSSQDRKPGLAGGRNEQFF
TRBJ2-7 TRBV14 CASSQVAIYEQYF
TRBJ1-2 TRBV28 CASKTLSGRGGGYGYTF
TRBJ2-3 TRBV19 CASSFSFQGAYTDTQYF
TRBJ1-6 TRBV25-1 CATNGQGNSPLHF
TRBJ2-3 TRBV7-3 CASSSPLLGGSGDTQYF
TRBJ1-6 TRBV15 CATSRDRGTSPLHF
TRBJ2-7 TRBV18 CASSPGQLEQYF
TRBJ1-1 TRBV19 CASSILGQHTEAFF
TRBJ2-7 TRBV19 CASSRTRELSSYEQYF
TRBJ2-3 TRBV6-1 CASSASGGGSVPGTQYF
TRBJ2-3 TRBV5-1 CASSLEPLLAGRSHTQYF
TRBJ2-3 TRBV5-4 CASEHKGGADTQYF
TRBJ2-5 TRBV28 CASFEREETQYF
TRBJ1-3 TRBV4-1 CASSQVGGQGRTGNTIYF
TRBJ1-5 TRBV18 CASSSRGGADQPQHF
TRBJ1-3 TRBV11-1 CASSAGQTNSGNTIYF
TRBJ1-1 TRBV3-1/TRBV3-2 CASTLAGYTEAFF
TRBJ2-3 TRBV7-3 CASSSTLDTQYF
TRBJ1-1 TRBV19 CASSLRGANTEAFF
TRBJ1-2 TRBV29-1 CSVSGTYGYTF
TRBJ2-5 TRBV3-1/TRBV3-2 CASSPHGRGGLKTQYF
TRBJ1-2 TRBV19 CASHQGIRISGYTF
TRBJ2-6 TRBV7-2 CASSLAGQGASGANVLTF
TRBJ2-3 TRBV9 CASSVGSGGNTDTQYF
TRBJ1-5 TRBV5-1 CASSLTQGGQPQHF
TRBJ1-4 TRBV19 CASSIVPGSLLRNEKLFF
TRBJ1-2 TRBV14 CASSQAAQGANYGYTF
TRBJ1-4 TRBV7-9 CASSWGGREKLFF
TRBJ1-2 TRBV4-3 CASSQPYEGVNGYTF
TRBJ2-4 TRBV28 CASSPPSRTIAKNIQYF
TRBJ2-5 TRBV28 CASISGGRETQYF
TRBJ1-3 TRBV29-1 CSVEPGGGGNTIYF
TRBJ2-5 TRBV27 CASKDRGFRETQYF
TRBJ1-2 TRBV5-6 CASSPAGDYGYTF
TRBJ2-1 TRBV27 CATKLAGGPVEQFF
TRBJ2-4 TRBV18 CASSPQGTRNIQYF
TRBJ2-1 TRBV7-3 CASSLTRGGYNEQFF
TRBJ1-2 TRBV10-3 CAIRPHTSRANYGYTF
TRBJ2-7 TRBV5-4 CASSLGDSNYEQYF
TRBJ2-7 TRBV6-2/TRBV6-3 CASSVRGYEQYF
TRBJ2-3 TRBV19 CASSIEKDTQYF
TRBJ2-2 TRBV7-3 CASSSHRTGELFF